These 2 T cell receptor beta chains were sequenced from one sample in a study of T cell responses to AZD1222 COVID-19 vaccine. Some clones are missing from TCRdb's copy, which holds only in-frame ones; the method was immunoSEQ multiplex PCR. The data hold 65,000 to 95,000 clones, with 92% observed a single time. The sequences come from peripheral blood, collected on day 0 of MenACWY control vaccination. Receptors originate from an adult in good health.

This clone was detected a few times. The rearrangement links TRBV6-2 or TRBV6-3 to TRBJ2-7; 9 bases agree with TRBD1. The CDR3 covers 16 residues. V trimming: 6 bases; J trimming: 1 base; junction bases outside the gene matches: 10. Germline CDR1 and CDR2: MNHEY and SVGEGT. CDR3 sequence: CASSIHGQGSSYEQYF. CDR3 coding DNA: TGTGCCAGCAGCATACATGGACAGGGGTCTTCCTACGAGCAGTACTTC.

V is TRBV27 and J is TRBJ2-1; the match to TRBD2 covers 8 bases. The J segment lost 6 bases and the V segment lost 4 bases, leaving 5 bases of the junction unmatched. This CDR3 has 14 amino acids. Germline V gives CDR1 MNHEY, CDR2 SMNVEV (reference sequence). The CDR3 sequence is CASSSGLEGNEQFF. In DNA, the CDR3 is TGTGCCAGCAGTTCGGGACTAGAGGGCAATGAGCAGTTCTTC.